The sample holds a few counts of the clone carrying this TCR beta chain. The antigen is not known. The study amplified TCR beta CDR3 regions using RNA transcripts. First-round RT-PCR employed HTBI primers, with a second-round multiplex PCR after it. From the multiplex PCR reads, TCRdb called clonotypes with MiXCR, one entry per CDR3 protein. The data show around 1.1 million distinct CDR3 sequences, 36% seen once. This specimen belongs to a study of Graves' ophthalmopathy and Graves' hyperthyroidism. Trimming cost V 6 bases and J 9 bases, with 11 bases left between them. CDR1 is DFQATT and CDR2 is SNEGSKA in the germline V gene (reference sequence). This CDR3 has 10 amino acids. Study-level points and caveats: Stable hyperthyroidism and ophthalmopathy were told apart by a 13-signature model, which achieved around 88% sensitivity and around 77% specificity.

This TCR was sampled from an adult man with Graves' hyperthyroidism. Sample: peripheral blood or thyroid tissue (not recorded which). V and J are TRBV20-1 and TRBJ1-1; D is unclear. CDR3 amino acids: CSAVGNKAFF. CDR3 nucleotide sequence: TGCAGTGCAGTCGGGAACAAAGCTTTCTTT.